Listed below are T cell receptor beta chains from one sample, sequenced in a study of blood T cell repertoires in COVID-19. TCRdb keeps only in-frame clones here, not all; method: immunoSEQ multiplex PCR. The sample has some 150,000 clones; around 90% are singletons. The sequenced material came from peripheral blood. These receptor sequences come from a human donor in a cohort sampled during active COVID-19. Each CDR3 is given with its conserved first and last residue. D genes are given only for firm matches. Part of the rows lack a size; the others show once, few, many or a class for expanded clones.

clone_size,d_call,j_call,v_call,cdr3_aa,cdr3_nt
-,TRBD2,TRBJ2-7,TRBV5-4,CASSLFASGAYEQYF,TGTGCCAGCAGCTTGTTCGCTAGCGGGGCCTACGAGCAGTACTTC
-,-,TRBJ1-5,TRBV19,CASSKAEGGQPQHF,TGTGCCAGTAGTAAGGCAGAGGGAGGTCAGCCCCAGCATTTT
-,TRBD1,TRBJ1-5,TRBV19,CASRRAGGLNSNQPQHF,TGTGCCAGTAGACGGGCAGGGGGCTTAAATAGCAATCAGCCCCAGCATTTT
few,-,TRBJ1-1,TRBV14,CASSQEWLATEAFF,TGTGCCAGCAGCCAAGAATGGCTAGCCACTGAAGCTTTCTTT
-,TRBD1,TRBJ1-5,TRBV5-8,CASSLAGQGYQPQHF,TGTGCCAGCAGCTTGGCGGGACAGGGGTATCAGCCCCAGCATTTT
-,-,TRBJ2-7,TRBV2,CASSGQETYEQYF,TGTGCCAGCAGTGGACAGGAGACCTACGAGCAGTACTTC
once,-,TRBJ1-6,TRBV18,CASSMDSSNSPLHF,TGTGCCAGCTCAATGGACAGCTCCAATTCACCCCTCCACTTT
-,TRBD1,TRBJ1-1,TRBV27,CASSLTGWNEAFF,TGTGCCAGCAGTTTGACAGGGTGGAATGAAGCTTTCTTT
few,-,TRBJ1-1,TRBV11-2,CASSLLPTGSMNTEAFF,TGTGCCAGCAGCTTATTGCCGACAGGCTCTATGAACACTGAAGCTTTCTTT
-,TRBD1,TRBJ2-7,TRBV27,CASRSAWDRPSYEQYF,TGTGCCAGCAGATCAGCCTGGGACAGGCCTTCCTACGAGCAGTACTTC
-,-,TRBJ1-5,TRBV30,CAWRGAGQHNQPQHF,TGTGCCTGGAGGGGCGCCGGACAGCACAATCAGCCCCAGCATTTT
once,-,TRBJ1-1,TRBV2,CASSLQGVDTEAFF,TGTGCCAGCAGTCTACAGGGAGTGGACACTGAAGCTTTCTTT
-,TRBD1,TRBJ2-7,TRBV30,CAWEPKTGQFSYEQYF,TGTGCCTGGGAGCCTAAGACAGGGCAATTTTCCTACGAGCAGTACTTC
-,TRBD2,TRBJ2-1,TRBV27,CASSLSPSSGGRYEQFF,TGTGCCAGCAGTTTATCCCCCTCCAGCGGGGGCAGATATGAGCAGTTCTTC
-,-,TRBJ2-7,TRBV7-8,CASSFEGTFYEQYF,TGTGCCAGCAGCTTTGAGGGAACTTTTTACGAGCAGTACTTC
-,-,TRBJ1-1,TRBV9,CASSAQGVGNTEAFF,TGTGCCAGCAGCGCGCAGGGTGTCGGGAACACTGAAGCTTTCTTT
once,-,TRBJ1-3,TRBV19,CASSMAAGPSGNTIYF,TGTGCCAGTAGTATGGCGGCAGGGCCCTCTGGAAACACCATATATTTT
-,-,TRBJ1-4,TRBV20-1,CSASAGGNEKLFF,TGCAGTGCTAGTGCCGGGGGGAATGAAAAACTGTTTTTT
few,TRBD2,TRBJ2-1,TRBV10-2,CASSGASGNEQFF,TGCGCCAGCAGTGGGGCTAGCGGCAATGAGCAGTTCTTC
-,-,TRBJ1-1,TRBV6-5,CASSYPPEAFF,TGTGCCAGCAGTTACCCTCCTGAAGCTTTCTTT
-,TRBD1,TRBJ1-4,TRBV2,CASTLTGVATNEKLFF,TGTGCCAGCACCTTGACAGGGGTTGCAACTAATGAAAAACTGTTTTTT
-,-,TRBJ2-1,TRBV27,CASSKSPRTGVSGRASYNEQFF,TGTGCCAGCAGTAAATCTCCTCGGACAGGGGTGAGCGGGAGGGCCTCCTACAATGAGCAGTTCTTC
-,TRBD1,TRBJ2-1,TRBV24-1,CATSDFPTGGHPGSNEQFF,TGTGCCACCAGTGATTTTCCGACAGGGGGCCACCCGGGAAGCAATGAGCAGTTCTTC
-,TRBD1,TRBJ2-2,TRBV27,CASSPLQGGELFF,TGTGCCAGCAGTCCCCTACAGGGGGGGGAGCTGTTTTTT